Listed here are 8 T cell receptor beta chains from one sample, sequenced in a study of cytomegalovirus exposure and HLA in healthy donors. The PCR employed 60 Vbeta primers together with 13 Jbeta primers. Here immunoSEQ multiplex PCR was the method, and the copy in TCRdb shows in-frame clones only, minus some. The sample holds 100,000 to 150,000 clones, 78% seen once. Sequencing was carried out using PBMCs. The receptor source for this set is a woman aged 40 to 50 in good health and CMV-seronegative.

This chain connects TRBV6-5 to TRBJ1-1; TRBD1 matches at 7 bases. Germline values: CDR1 MNHEY, CDR2 SVGAGI. The CDR3 spans 13 residues. With V trimmed by 5 bases and J by 4 bases, 4 bases remained unmatched. CDR3 loop: CASSRQGITEAFF. CDR3 nucleotide sequence: TGTGCCAGCAGTCGACAGGGAATCACTGAAGCTTTCTTT.

The genes are TRBV19 and TRBJ1-4; maybe TRBD1 (6 bases). CDR1 is LNHDA, CDR2 SQIVND, per germline (reference sequence). This CDR3 contains 15 residues. Trimming stripped 10 bases from V and 2 bases from J, with 17 bases between. CDR3 residues: CATQQGSGTNEKLFF. The DNA of the CDR3 is TGTGCCACACAGCAGGGGAGTGGGACTAATGAAAAACTGTTTTTT.

V gene TRBV9 combines with J gene TRBJ2-3, with D maybe TRBD2 (6 bases). The CDR3 is 18 amino acids. Deletions cut 3 bases from V and 4 bases from J, with 24 bases between. Germline V gives CDR1 SGDLS, CDR2 YYNGEE. The CDR3 here is CASSDTIGRDLTADTQYF. CDR3 in DNA: TGTGCCAGCAGCGACACCATAGGGCGGGACCTTACGGCAGATACGCAGTATTTT.

The chain joins TRBV6-1 to TRBJ2-1; 9 nucleotides align to TRBD1. V lost 6 bases and J lost 8; bases outside the gene matches: 8. Germline V CDR1 and CDR2: MNHNS, SASEGT. This CDR3 comprises 14 residues. In DNA, the CDR3 is TGTGCCAGCAGAGCCGGGACAGGGTTTGATGAGCAGTTCTTC. Translated, it gives CASRAGTGFDEQFF.

This clone was counted a few times. The chain uses TRBV9 and TRBJ1-1; the match to TRBD1 covers 8 bases. CDR3 size: 14 residues. Losses at the gene ends were 4 bases for V and 6 bases for J; bases not matched to a gene: 8. CDR1 and CDR2 from the germline V gene are SGDLS and YYNGEE. Here the CDR3 DNA reads TGTGCCAGCAGCACCATGACAGGGGTTCCTGAAGCTTTCTTT. As protein: CASSTMTGVPEAFF.

In its sample, this clone was seen once. The V call is TRBV11-3, the J call TRBJ2-7, with 7 positions matching TRBD1. Germline V gene sequence: CDR1 SGHNT, CDR2 YENEEA. The J segment lost 5 bases and the V segment lost 1 base, leaving 8 bases of the junction unmatched. The CDR3 sequence is 15 residues long. Here the CDR3 DNA reads TGTGCCAGCAGCTTAGGTACAGGGGATCTCCACGAGCAGTACTTC. Its protein product is CASSLGTGDLHEQYF.

With respect to this clone: Compared with germline, one end of the junction differs, possibly owing to a read error. The same CDR3 is also encoded by other DNA sequences in this sample. The chain combines TRBV11-2 with TRBJ1-5, with TRBD1 as a possible D gene (6 bases). This CDR3 spans 14 amino acids. The germline V gene has CDR1 SGHAT and CDR2 FQNNGV. This CDR3 is CASSLGGGNQPQHF. CDR3 DNA sequence: TGCGCCAGCAGCTTAGGGGGGGGAAATCAGCCCCAGCATTTT.

The chain has TRBV5-4 and TRBJ2-6, with TRBD1 matching over 9 bases. Germline CDR1 reads SGHNT; CDR2 reads YYREEE (reference sequence). Germline trimming cut 6 bases from V and 4 bases from J; bases unmatched to any gene: 5. The CDR3 consists of 15 residues. DNA of the CDR3: TGTGCCAGCACCGGGACAGGGACGGGGGCCAACGTCCTGACTTTC. Translation: CASTGTGTGANVLTF.